This T cell receptor beta chain was identified in a study of siplizumab effects on memory and regulatory T cells. The protocol was immunoSEQ multiplex PCR, while the TCRdb copy is restricted to in-frame clones and leaves out a portion. The sample includes around 87,000 clones, around 90% of them seen just once. V shed 4 bases, J shed 4 bases, and the junction held 9 bases outside the gene matches. CDR1 is LNHDA and CDR2 is SQIVND in the germline V gene (reference sequence). CDR3 length: 17 residues. This TCR came from a human donor in good health. V gene TRBV19 combines with J gene TRBJ2-2, with TRBD1 matching 10 bases. Input material: CD4+ T cells sorted from blood. The CDR3 is CASSTRDRGRGTGELFF. The DNA for the CDR3 is TGTGCCAGTAGTACCCGAGACAGGGGGCGCGGCACCGGGGAGCTGTTTTTT.